Listed below are T cell receptor beta chains from one sample, sequenced in a study of blood T cells in healthy people across ages. TCRdb itself ran the 5' RACE reads through MiXCR, one entry per CDR3 protein. The profile shows 1.8 million or so distinct CDR3 sequences, about two fifths of them singletons. Sequencing was performed on blood. The receptors originated from a human donor in good health. CDR3s include the opening cysteine and the closing phenylalanine or tryptophan. The order of the fields is D gene, V gene, clone size, J gene, CDR3 DNA, CDR3 protein. D genes are given only for firm matches. Clone size appears in some rows only: once, few, many, or a class for an expanded clone.

.	TRBV12-3/TRBV12-4	.	TRBJ1-2	TGTGCCAGCAGTTTATGGGAGGATGGCTACACCTTC	CASSLWEDGYTF
TRBD1	TRBV7-2	once	TRBJ2-1	TGTGCCAGCAGGGCGACAGGGGGGGATTACAATGAGCAGTTCTTC	CASRATGGDYNEQFF
.	TRBV29-1	.	TRBJ2-2	TGCAGCGTTGACGGGACACCCGGGCTGACCGGGGAGCTGTTTTTT	CSVDGTPGLTGELFF
.	TRBV20-1	.	TRBJ1-5	TGCAGTGCTCTTGAGGGGATCGATCAGCCCCAGCATTTT	CSALEGIDQPQHF
.	TRBV4-1	.	TRBJ1-2	TGCGCCAGCAGTACCGACAGGCGGACCTTCTATGGCTACACCTTC	CASSTDRRTFYGYTF
.	TRBV20-1	.	TRBJ2-5	TGCAGTGGCTCACCTAACAGGGTGGGAGAGACCCAGTACTTC	CSGSPNRVGETQYF
TRBD1	TRBV7-7	few	TRBJ2-7	TGTGCTAGCAGCCCCGGACAGGCCGGAGTTCACGAGCAGTACTTC	CASSPGQAGVHEQYF
.	TRBV7-9	few	TRBJ1-2	TGTGCCAGCAGCTCAATAACAGAAGATATCCGTGGCTACACCTTC	CASSSITEDIRGYTF
TRBD1	TRBV29-1	few	TRBJ1-1	TGCAGCGTGGACGGACAGGTAACTATGAACACTGAAGCTTTCTTT	CSVDGQVTMNTEAFF
.	TRBV21-1	.	TRBJ2-7	TGTGCCAGCAGCAAAGACGGACAGGGCATCTCCTACGAGCAGTACTTC	CASSKDGQGISYEQYF
.	TRBV13	few	TRBJ2-7	TGTGCCAGCAGCCCAGCAGGGACATCCGAATCCTACGAGCAGTACTTC	CASSPAGTSESYEQYF
.	TRBV7-3	few	TRBJ1-2	TGTGCCAGCAGCTTACCCGGAGTTGACTATGGCTACACCTTC	CASSLPGVDYGYTF
.	TRBV27	.	TRBJ1-2	TGTGCCAGCAGTTTAAATCCGACTGGGGGTAACTATGGCTACACCTTC	CASSLNPTGGNYGYTF
.	TRBV9	.	TRBJ2-5	TGTGCCAGCAGACTACCTGACCCTTCATCAGAGACCCAGTACTTC	CASRLPDPSSETQYF
.	TRBV6-1	few	TRBJ2-2	TGTGCCAGCAGTGAAGGTGAAGGGGAAGCCGGGGAGCTGTTTTTT	CASSEGEGEAGELFF
.	TRBV7-9	few	TRBJ1-1	TGTGCCAGCAGCTACCTAACTAGTGAAGCTTTCTTT	CASSYLTSEAFF
.	TRBV12-3/TRBV12-4	few	TRBJ2-7	TGTGCCAGCAGTTTGATTGGGCGTCCTCTCTACGAGCAGTACTTC	CASSLIGRPLYEQYF
TRBD1	TRBV12-3/TRBV12-4	.	TRBJ1-5	TGTGCCAGCAGTTTTGGGACAGCAAGCAATCAGCCCCAGCATTTT	CASSFGTASNQPQHF
.	TRBV4-1	.	TRBJ1-2	TGCGCCAGCAGCCAAGTGCCCGAAACCTTTAACTATGGCTACACCTTC	CASSQVPETFNYGYTF
.	TRBV7-9	.	TRBJ2-1	TGTGCCAGCAGCGCCGTTTTCAATGAGCAGTTCTTC	CASSAVFNEQFF
.	TRBV12-3/TRBV12-4	.	TRBJ1-2	TGTGCCAGCAGACGTCAGGGTTCTGGGGCTGGCTACACCTTC	CASRRQGSGAGYTF
.	TRBV4-3	few	TRBJ2-7	TGCGCCAGCAGCCAAGAAAAAGATTTGCTCTACGAGCAGTACTTC	CASSQEKDLLYEQYF
.	TRBV5-5	.	TRBJ1-1	TGTGCCAGCAGCCGGGAGGACAGCTTGAACACTGGAGCTTTCTTT	CASSREDSLNTGAFF
.	TRBV2	.	TRBJ2-2	TGTGCCAGCAAAGTGGACTATAACACCGGGGAGCTGTTTTTT	CASKVDYNTGELFF
.	TRBV4-3	.	TRBJ2-3	TGCGCCAGCAGCCAAGATTTCGTAGATACGCAGTATTTT	CASSQDFVDTQYF
.	TRBV14	.	TRBJ2-3	TGTGCCAGCAGCCAAGTGCTGGGCGGGGCAGATACGCAGTATTTT	CASSQVLGGADTQYF
.	TRBV20-1	.	TRBJ2-1	TGCAGTGCTAGTAAAGGGGGGGGGAATGAGCAGTTCTTC	CSASKGGGNEQFF
TRBD1	TRBV9	.	TRBJ1-1	TGTGCCAGCGGGAGGGGGCCGGGCACTGAAGCTTTCTTT	CASGRGPGTEAFF
.	TRBV10-3	.	TRBJ2-7	TGTGCCATCAGTGACGGCCCGACCTACGAGCAGTACTTC	CAISDGPTYEQYF
.	TRBV15	.	TRBJ1-2	TGTGCCACCAGCAGATCAGTACTCTCTAACTATGGCTACACCTTC	CATSRSVLSNYGYTF
.	TRBV6-6	few	TRBJ1-5	TGTGCCAGCAGTTACCAAGTCGACGGATATAGCAATCAGCCCCAGCATTTT	CASSYQVDGYSNQPQHF
TRBD1	TRBV12-3/TRBV12-4	.	TRBJ1-5	TGTGCCAGCAGTTTTTCCTCGGGACAGGGGAATCAGCCCCAGCATTTT	CASSFSSGQGNQPQHF
TRBD2	TRBV4-1	few	TRBJ2-7	TGCGCCAGCAGCCAAGATCCTCTAGCGGGGGAATACGAGCAGTACTTC	CASSQDPLAGEYEQYF
TRBD1	TRBV29-1	few	TRBJ2-1	TGCAGCGTTGAAGAGGTGGCAGGGGGATTAGGGCAGTTCTTC	CSVEEVAGGLGQFF
.	TRBV25-1	.	TRBJ1-4	TGTGCCAGCAGTGAATGGGGTGACAGGAGTCGAGAAAAACGGTTTTTT	CASSEWGDRSREKRFF